These T cell receptor beta chains were read from a single sample in a study of CD8+ T cells in alopecia areata. Measured with immunoSEQ multiplex PCR; TCRdb has only the in-frame clones, and not every one. The sample contains about 160,000 clones, 45% to 60% of which appear only once. Sequenced input: CD4+ T cells sorted from blood. The receptor source for this set is a human donor with alopecia areata. Each CDR3 is given with its conserved first and last residue. Fields, in order: V gene, D gene, clone size, J gene, CDR3 DNA, CDR3 protein. A D gene is named only where the DNA matches it firmly. Clone size, where shown, is once, few, many, or a class for clones that have expanded.

v_call: TRBV5-1
d_call: NA
clone_size: NA
j_call: TRBJ2-7
cdr3_nt: TGCGCCAGCAGCCCGGACGGCTCCTACGAGCAGTACTTC
cdr3_aa: CASSPDGSYEQYF

v_call: TRBV6-5
d_call: TRBD2
clone_size: few
j_call: TRBJ2-7
cdr3_nt: TGTGCCAGCAGTCGACCCACTAGCGGGACGGAGCAGTACTTC
cdr3_aa: CASSRPTSGTEQYF

v_call: TRBV2
d_call: NA
clone_size: NA
j_call: TRBJ2-7
cdr3_nt: TGTGCCAGCAGTGAATCGACAGGCCGGCAGTACTTC
cdr3_aa: CASSESTGRQYF

v_call: TRBV7-2
d_call: TRBD2
clone_size: NA
j_call: TRBJ2-3
cdr3_nt: TGTGCCAGCAGCTATAGCGGGAGGGACTGGGATACGCAGTATTTT
cdr3_aa: CASSYSGRDWDTQYF

v_call: TRBV28
d_call: NA
clone_size: NA
j_call: TRBJ2-3
cdr3_nt: TGTGCCAGCACCTCACGGGATACGCAGTATTTT
cdr3_aa: CASTSRDTQYF

v_call: TRBV27
d_call: NA
clone_size: NA
j_call: TRBJ2-5
cdr3_nt: TGTGCCAGCAGTTTCCGCGACGTGGAGACCCAGTACTTC
cdr3_aa: CASSFRDVETQYF

v_call: TRBV29-1
d_call: NA
clone_size: NA
j_call: TRBJ2-5
cdr3_nt: TGCAGCGTTGAAGACCAGGAGCTACGGACCCAGTACTTC
cdr3_aa: CSVEDQELRTQYF

v_call: TRBV27
d_call: TRBD1
clone_size: NA
j_call: TRBJ2-3
cdr3_nt: TGTGCCAGCAGTTTCTTGGGACAGGGCACAGATACGCAGTATTTT
cdr3_aa: CASSFLGQGTDTQYF

v_call: TRBV5-1
d_call: TRBD1
clone_size: NA
j_call: TRBJ2-5
cdr3_nt: TGCGCCAGCAGCAACTACCCCGGACAGGGACAAGAGACCCAGTACTTC
cdr3_aa: CASSNYPGQGQETQYF

v_call: TRBV29-1
d_call: NA
clone_size: few
j_call: TRBJ1-5
cdr3_nt: TGCAGCGTTGCGAACCCTGGGGCCCAGCATTTT
cdr3_aa: CSVANPGAQHF

v_call: TRBV5-4
d_call: TRBD2
clone_size: NA
j_call: TRBJ2-3
cdr3_nt: TGTGCCAGCAGTCCAGCGGGAGTCTTTACAGATACGCAGTATTTT
cdr3_aa: CASSPAGVFTDTQYF

v_call: TRBV29-1
d_call: TRBD2
clone_size: NA
j_call: TRBJ2-7
cdr3_nt: TGCAGCGTGGGGGCTGCCGGCGGGAGGTTCGACGAGCAGTACTTC
cdr3_aa: CSVGAAGGRFDEQYF

v_call: TRBV2
d_call: NA
clone_size: few
j_call: TRBJ2-1
cdr3_nt: TGTGCCAGCATTCTGGACTCCTACAATGAGCAGTTCTTC
cdr3_aa: CASILDSYNEQFF

v_call: TRBV7-8
d_call: NA
clone_size: few
j_call: TRBJ2-5
cdr3_nt: TGTGCCAGCAGCCGTTCGCGTCCCGACCAAGAGACCCAGTACTTC
cdr3_aa: CASSRSRPDQETQYF

v_call: TRBV27
d_call: NA
clone_size: few
j_call: TRBJ2-1
cdr3_nt: TGTGCCAGCAGTTTGGTGGTACCTACGGATGAGCAGTTCTTC
cdr3_aa: CASSLVVPTDEQFF

v_call: TRBV5-1
d_call: NA
clone_size: NA
j_call: TRBJ2-5
cdr3_nt: TGCGCCAGCAGCTCAAACCAAGAGACCCAGTACTTC
cdr3_aa: CASSSNQETQYF

v_call: TRBV5-6
d_call: NA
clone_size: NA
j_call: TRBJ1-2
cdr3_nt: TGTGCCAGCAGCTTCTTCATATCGGTGCTCTACACCTTC
cdr3_aa: CASSFFISVLYTF

v_call: TRBV19
d_call: NA
clone_size: few
j_call: TRBJ2-5
cdr3_nt: TGTGCCAGTAGTATTCCGGGGCGCGGAGAAGAGACCCAGTACTTC
cdr3_aa: CASSIPGRGEETQYF

v_call: TRBV28
d_call: TRBD1
clone_size: NA
j_call: TRBJ1-2
cdr3_nt: TGTGCCAGCAGTACAGGGGGCGGAAGCTACACCTTC
cdr3_aa: CASSTGGGSYTF

v_call: TRBV5-6
d_call: TRBD1
clone_size: NA
j_call: TRBJ1-2
cdr3_nt: TGTGCCAGCGTACTCAAGGGACAGACTAACTATGGCTACACCTTC
cdr3_aa: CASVLKGQTNYGYTF

v_call: TRBV23-1
d_call: NA
clone_size: NA
j_call: TRBJ2-1
cdr3_nt: TGCGCCAGTTCTACGCGAGAGTTCTTC
cdr3_aa: CASSTREFF

v_call: TRBV9
d_call: NA
clone_size: NA
j_call: TRBJ2-7
cdr3_nt: TGTGCCAGCAGCCGGCAGCACGGCGAGCAGTACTTC
cdr3_aa: CASSRQHGEQYF

v_call: TRBV28
d_call: NA
clone_size: NA
j_call: TRBJ1-2
cdr3_nt: TGTGCCAGCAGTACAAGACAGGACTATGGCTACACCTTC
cdr3_aa: CASSTRQDYGYTF

v_call: TRBV7-6
d_call: TRBD2
clone_size: once
j_call: TRBJ2-1
cdr3_nt: TGTGCCAGCAGCGCCGTGGGACTAGCGGGAGTGGGTGAGCAGTTCTTC
cdr3_aa: CASSAVGLAGVGEQFF

v_call: TRBV5-4
d_call: NA
clone_size: few
j_call: TRBJ2-1
cdr3_nt: TGTGCCAGCAGCCTATATCAGGGGGGTGAGCAGTTCTTC
cdr3_aa: CASSLYQGGEQFF

v_call: TRBV6-1
d_call: TRBD2
clone_size: NA
j_call: TRBJ2-7
cdr3_nt: TGTGCCAGCAGTGCGGGCGGGAGGCCAGAGCAGTACTTC
cdr3_aa: CASSAGGRPEQYF

v_call: TRBV20-1
d_call: NA
clone_size: once
j_call: TRBJ2-1
cdr3_nt: TGCAGTGCTCCCTGGAATGAGCAGTTCTTC
cdr3_aa: CSAPWNEQFF

v_call: TRBV29-1
d_call: NA
clone_size: NA
j_call: TRBJ1-1
cdr3_nt: TGCAGCGTTGAAAGGGCCCTGAACACTGAAGCTTTCTTT
cdr3_aa: CSVERALNTEAFF

v_call: TRBV29-1
d_call: NA
clone_size: NA
j_call: TRBJ2-7
cdr3_nt: TGCAGCGTGGCGCGCGGACTGATCTACGAGCAGTACTTC
cdr3_aa: CSVARGLIYEQYF

v_call: TRBV29-1
d_call: TRBD2
clone_size: NA
j_call: TRBJ2-1
cdr3_nt: TGCAGCGTCGTCGGGACTAGCGGCTACAATGAGCAGTTCTTC
cdr3_aa: CSVVGTSGYNEQFF

v_call: TRBV6-1
d_call: NA
clone_size: NA
j_call: TRBJ2-7
cdr3_nt: TGTGCCTGTTCTACCGGGACTGGGAACTACGAGCAGTACTTC
cdr3_aa: CACSTGTGNYEQYF

v_call: TRBV5-1
d_call: NA
clone_size: few
j_call: TRBJ2-7
cdr3_nt: TGCGCCAGCAGCCTAAATGGACAGACCGAGCAGTACTTC
cdr3_aa: CASSLNGQTEQYF

v_call: TRBV2
d_call: TRBD1
clone_size: NA
j_call: TRBJ2-7
cdr3_nt: TGTGCCGGCAACCAGGGACAGGGGGCCTACGAGCAGTACTTC
cdr3_aa: CAGNQGQGAYEQYF

v_call: TRBV5-1
d_call: TRBD1
clone_size: once
j_call: TRBJ2-7
cdr3_nt: TGCGCCAGCAGCTGGGGCCGGGACAGCTACGAGCAGTACTTC
cdr3_aa: CASSWGRDSYEQYF

v_call: TRBV30
d_call: TRBD2
clone_size: NA
j_call: TRBJ2-3
cdr3_nt: TGTGCCTGGAGCTCTAGCGGACTCACAGATACGCAGTATTTT
cdr3_aa: CAWSSSGLTDTQYF